Reported below is one T cell receptor (beta chain). This entry comes from a study of T cells in Graves' hyperthyroidism and ophthalmopathy. Regions amplified from RNA transcripts were the TCR beta CDR3 regions. TCR CDR3 underwent first-round RT-PCR with the HTBI primer set. TCRdb re-called the multiplex PCR reads through MiXCR, storing one row per CDR3 protein. In the table there are around 700,000 distinct CDR3 sequences, roughly 20% of which are singletons. J gave up 7 bases and V 3 bases, and 8 bases lay outside the gene matches. Germline CDR1 and CDR2: SQVTM and ANQGSEA. The CDR3 runs 15 residues. A sample of blood taken at first hyperthyroidism diagnosis preceded any ophthalmopathy symptoms.

The sample was blood. The chain has TRBV29-1 and TRBJ2-2; the match to TRBD1 covers 10 bases. The receptor was isolated from a woman aged 50 to 60 with Graves' hyperthyroidism that later progressed to Graves' ophthalmopathy. The CDR3 DNA is TGCAGCGTTGATTTTGAGACAGGGGGCGGCGGGGAGCTGTTTTTT. Residues: CSVDFETGGGGELFF.